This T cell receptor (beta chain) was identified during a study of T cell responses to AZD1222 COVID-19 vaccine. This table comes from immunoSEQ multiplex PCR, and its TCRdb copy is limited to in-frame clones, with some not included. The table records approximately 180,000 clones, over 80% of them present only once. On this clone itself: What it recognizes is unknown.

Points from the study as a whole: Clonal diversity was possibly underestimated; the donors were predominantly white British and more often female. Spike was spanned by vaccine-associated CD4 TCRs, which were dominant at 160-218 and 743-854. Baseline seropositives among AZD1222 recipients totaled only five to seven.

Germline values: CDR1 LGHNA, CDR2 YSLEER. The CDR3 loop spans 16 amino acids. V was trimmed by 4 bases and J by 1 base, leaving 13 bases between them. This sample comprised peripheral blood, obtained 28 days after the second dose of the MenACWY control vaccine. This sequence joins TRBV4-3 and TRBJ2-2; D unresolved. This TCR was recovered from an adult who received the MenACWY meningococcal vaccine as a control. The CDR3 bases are TGCGCCAGCAGCCTACACTCGAGAGGGAACACCGGGGAGCTGTTTTTT. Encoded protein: CASSLHSRGNTGELFF.